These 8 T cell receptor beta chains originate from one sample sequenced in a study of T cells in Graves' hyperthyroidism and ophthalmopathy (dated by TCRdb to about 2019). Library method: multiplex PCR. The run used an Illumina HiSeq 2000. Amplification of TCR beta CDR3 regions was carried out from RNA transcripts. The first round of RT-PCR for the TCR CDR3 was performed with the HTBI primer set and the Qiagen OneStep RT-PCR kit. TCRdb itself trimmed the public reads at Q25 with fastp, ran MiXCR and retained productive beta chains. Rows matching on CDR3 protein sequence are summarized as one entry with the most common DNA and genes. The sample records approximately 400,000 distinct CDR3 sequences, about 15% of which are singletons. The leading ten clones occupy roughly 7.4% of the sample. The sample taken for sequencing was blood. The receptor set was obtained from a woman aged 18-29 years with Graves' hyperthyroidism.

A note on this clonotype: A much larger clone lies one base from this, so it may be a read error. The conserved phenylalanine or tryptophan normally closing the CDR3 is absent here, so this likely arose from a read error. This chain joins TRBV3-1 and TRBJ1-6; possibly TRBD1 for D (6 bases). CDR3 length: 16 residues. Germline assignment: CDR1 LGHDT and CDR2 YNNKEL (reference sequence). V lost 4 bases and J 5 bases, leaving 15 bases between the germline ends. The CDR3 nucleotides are TGTGCCAGCAGCCCCACAGCCCAGGGGAATAATTCACCCCTCCACCTT. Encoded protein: CASSPTAQGNNSPLHL.

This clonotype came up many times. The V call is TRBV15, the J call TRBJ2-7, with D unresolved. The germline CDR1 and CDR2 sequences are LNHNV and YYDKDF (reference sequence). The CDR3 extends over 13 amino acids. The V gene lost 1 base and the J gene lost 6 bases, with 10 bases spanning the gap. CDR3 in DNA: TGTGCCACCAGCAGAGGGCCATACGCCGAGCAGTACTTC. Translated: CATSRGPYAEQYF.

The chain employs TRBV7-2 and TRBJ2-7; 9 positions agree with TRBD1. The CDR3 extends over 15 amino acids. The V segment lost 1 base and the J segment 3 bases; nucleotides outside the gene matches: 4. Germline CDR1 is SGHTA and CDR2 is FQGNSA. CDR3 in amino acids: CASSLGGQGIYEQYF. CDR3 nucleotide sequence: TGTGCCAGCAGCTTAGGGGGACAGGGAATCTACGAGCAGTACTTC.

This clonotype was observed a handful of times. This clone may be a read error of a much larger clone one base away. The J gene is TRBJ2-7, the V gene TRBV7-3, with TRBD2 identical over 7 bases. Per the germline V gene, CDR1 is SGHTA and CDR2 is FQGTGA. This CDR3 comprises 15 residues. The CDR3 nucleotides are TGTGCCAGCAGCCCCGGGGGGAGCGGAAACTACGATCAGTACTTC. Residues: CASSPGGSGNYDQYF.

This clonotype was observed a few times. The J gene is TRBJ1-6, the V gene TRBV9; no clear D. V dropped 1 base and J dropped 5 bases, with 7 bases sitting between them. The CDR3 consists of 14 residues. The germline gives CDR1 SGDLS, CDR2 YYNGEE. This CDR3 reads CASSVQDDNSPLHF. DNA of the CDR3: TGTGCCAGCAGCGTACAGGATGATAATTCACCCCTCCACTTT.

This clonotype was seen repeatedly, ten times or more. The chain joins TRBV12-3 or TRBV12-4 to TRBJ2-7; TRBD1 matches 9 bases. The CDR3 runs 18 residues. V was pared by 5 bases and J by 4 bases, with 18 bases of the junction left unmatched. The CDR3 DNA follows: TGTGCCAGCAGTCTCCAGATGGGTGACAGGGGGGGTCGGTACGAGCAGTACTTC. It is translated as CASSLQMGDRGGRYEQYF.

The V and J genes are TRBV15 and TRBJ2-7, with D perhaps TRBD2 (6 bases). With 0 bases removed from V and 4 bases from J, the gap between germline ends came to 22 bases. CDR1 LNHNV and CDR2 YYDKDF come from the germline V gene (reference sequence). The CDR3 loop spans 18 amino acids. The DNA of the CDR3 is TGTGCCACCAGCAGAGATCGTACGGTCGGGGGTGGATGGTACGAGCAGTACTTC. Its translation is CATSRDRTVGGGWYEQYF.

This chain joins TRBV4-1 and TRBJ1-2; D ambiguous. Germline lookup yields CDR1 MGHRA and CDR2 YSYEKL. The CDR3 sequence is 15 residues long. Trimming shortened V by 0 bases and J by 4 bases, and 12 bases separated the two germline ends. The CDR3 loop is CASSQESAGSYGYTF. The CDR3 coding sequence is TGCGCCAGCAGCCAAGAATCAGCAGGATCCTATGGCTACACCTTC.